The sequence of this T cell receptor (beta chain) was determined in a study of blood T cell repertoires in COVID-19 (TCRdb year 2020). In terms of the full investigation: Samples from collaborators originated in the United States, Italy and Spain and spanned both the acute and convalescent phases of COVID-19. The prospective study material was composed of cDNA or gDNA derived from T cells, B-cell-depleted T cells, or PBMCs. Subjects who had been exposed to COVID-19, were actively infected with it, or had recovered from it provided the deeply sampled blood TCRbeta repertoires that made up the dataset. The repertoires were released in a freely available public database intended as a resource for research on the immune response to SARS-CoV-2. The samples were drawn from the first 160 participants of the ongoing ImmuneRACE study and from 950 to 1,500 subjects provided by 6 global collaborators. Nearly every sample came with metadata listing a de-identified subject ID, COVID-19 status, age in years and sex. Where HLA class I and class II types were available, the types were taken from metadata supplied by the sample provider, not from assay-based typing. Study-wide findings and limitations: The amount of clinical and demographic metadata varied by source and participant and was provided uncurated.

As for this clone: Its cognate antigen has yet to be identified. Per-nucleotide qualities are absent, and no much larger clonotype sits a single base away.

The collaborating institutions used their own protocols to collect whole blood in K2EDTA tubes. For TCRbeta analysis, collaborator samples were shipped as frozen whole blood, as isolated PBMCs, or as DNA extracted from either sample type. The CDR3 goes from the cysteine to the phenylalanine over 15 residues. Here the CDR3 DNA is all that survives: 45 bases in frame from base 1. Ends trimmed: V by 2 bases, J by 5 bases; bases unmatched to a gene: 5. Via the germline V gene (reference sequence), CDR1 is SGHKS and CDR2 YYEKEE. The immunoSEQ Assay, a bias-controlled multiplex PCR, was used to amplify TCRbeta CDR3 regions from genomic DNA. From the authors' description of their analysis: The number of nucleated cells in each sample was estimated by amplification of reference gene primers within the assay. To quantify the absolute abundance of each unique TCRbeta CDR3 rearrangement, sequence reads were collapsed and filtered. For each sample, productive Simpson clonality was calculated as the square root of Simpson's diversity index across productive rearrangements. TCRdb's version of the immuneACCESS table is confined to in-frame rearrangements and falls short of the full clone set. An unresolved V gene accounts for under half of the shortfall where checked; the remainder is of unknown origin. V and J calls and clone size come straight from that table; D and trimming were deduced from the DNA. Here the sample has about 190,000 clones; around nine tenths occur a single time. The ten biggest clones cover around 1.1% of the sample.

The sequenced material came from peripheral blood. The chain employs TRBV5-5 and TRBJ2-7; TRBD1 matches 12 bases in the middle. This sequence was found in a man aged 30 to 39 with acute or convalescent COVID-19. The encoded CDR3 is CASSLSGTGGNEQYF. The nucleotide sequence is TGTGCCAGCAGCTTATCGGGGACAGGGGGCAACGAGCAGTACTTC.